This TCR beta chain was captured by sequencing in a study of blood T cell repertoires in COVID-19. Study as a whole: T cells, B-cell-depleted T cells, or PBMCs supplied cDNA or gDNA.

As originally analysed: Reference gene primer amplification gave nucleated cell count estimates. Produced via immunoSEQ multiplex PCR; TCRdb's table is partial and in-frame only. V, J and clone size are taken as reported in that table, and D and trimming were inferred from the DNA itself. Counted here are about 490,000 clones, approximately 83% occurring once; the ten biggest clones make up roughly 3.1%. The germline gives CDR1 SGHAT, CDR2 FQNNGV. J gave up 3 bases and V 0 bases, and 6 bases lay outside the gene matches. The CDR3 covers 16 residues. This clonotype was sampled from a human donor in a cohort sampled during active COVID-19. V usage is TRBV11-2 and J usage is TRBJ2-7; 9 bases fit TRBD2. Sequencing used peripheral blood. The CDR3 spells CASSLEVLAGIYEQYF. CDR3 nucleotides: TGTGCCAGCAGCTTAGAAGTCCTAGCGGGAATCTACGAGCAGTACTTC.